This T cell receptor (beta chain) originates from a study of molecular identifiers for immune sequencing clone quantification. Each CDR3 protein is one row after TCRdb ran MiXCR on the PCR reads. The data contain fewer than 350,000 distinct CDR3 sequences, 20% to 25% of them seen just once; the ten biggest clones take up 0.75% to 0.85%. The germline CDR1 and CDR2 sequences are LGHNA and YNFKEQ. The V end was cut by 1 base, the J end by 1 base, with 7 bases between. The CDR3 runs to 14 residues. This clonotype was recorded many times. Sequencing was done on a sample of naive CD8+ T cells from blood, with Jurkat cell RNA spiked in. Documented subset: FACS-sorted CD8+CD4-CCR7+CD45RA+ naive T cells. This receptor was taken from a human donor in good health. Some libraries in this study had Jurkat cell RNA spiked in. This chain links TRBV4-2 with TRBJ1-1; D uncertain. The CDR3 here is CASSQVVQNTEAFF. The CDR3 DNA reads as TGTGCCAGCAGCCAAGTTGTACAGAACACTGAAGCTTTCTTT.